A selection of T cell receptor beta chains follows, all from one sample in a study of T cells expressing NK-cell markers. TCRdb re-called the 5' RACE reads and gives one entry per CDR3 protein, without DNA. The sample data list fewer than 550,000 distinct CDR3 sequences. Sequenced input: blood T cells: a sorted CD56 or NKG2C T cell subset, CD4+ or CD8+ T cells, or bulk PBMC T cells (not recorded which). These receptors all come from a woman in her forties or fifties in good health. The CDR3 runs from the conserved cysteine through the conserved F or W. Fields, in order: J gene, V gene, CDR3 protein.

j_gene: TRBJ2-2
v_gene: TRBV6-6
CDR3aa: CASSYGGRNGELFF

j_gene: TRBJ2-1
v_gene: TRBV14
CDR3aa: CASSQGSLTIDRNEQFF

j_gene: TRBJ1-6
v_gene: TRBV4-1
CDR3aa: CASSPKGDSPLHF

j_gene: TRBJ1-2
v_gene: TRBV20-1
CDR3aa: CSAGRDIRVDGYTF

j_gene: TRBJ2-1
v_gene: TRBV14
CDR3aa: CASSLGTDLSYNEQFF

j_gene: TRBJ1-2
v_gene: TRBV30
CDR3aa: CAWSVSDGYGYTF

j_gene: TRBJ2-6
v_gene: TRBV19
CDR3aa: CASTIYRDISSGANVLTF

j_gene: TRBJ2-3
v_gene: TRBV6-6
CDR3aa: CASRKSADTQYF

j_gene: TRBJ2-5
v_gene: TRBV5-1
CDR3aa: CASSSQKLQETQYF

j_gene: TRBJ2-1
v_gene: TRBV20-1
CDR3aa: CSARSPGQGWGNEQFF

j_gene: TRBJ2-3
v_gene: TRBV11-1
CDR3aa: CASSHNTGTSGILAGTDTQYF

j_gene: TRBJ2-1
v_gene: TRBV7-2
CDR3aa: CASSHPRDEQFF

j_gene: TRBJ2-7
v_gene: TRBV5-1
CDR3aa: CASSSYGDSYEQYF

j_gene: TRBJ1-5
v_gene: TRBV6-1
CDR3aa: CASHGGTDNQPQHF

j_gene: TRBJ1-1
v_gene: TRBV9
CDR3aa: CASSGKGGDTEAFF

j_gene: TRBJ2-3
v_gene: TRBV7-9
CDR3aa: CASSPGATDTQYF

j_gene: TRBJ2-3
v_gene: TRBV19
CDR3aa: CASSFQKPDTQYF

j_gene: TRBJ2-2
v_gene: TRBV18
CDR3aa: CASSPGTGQGITGELFF

j_gene: TRBJ1-6
v_gene: TRBV12-3/TRBV12-4
CDR3aa: CASSSSADNSPLHF

j_gene: TRBJ2-2
v_gene: TRBV7-8
CDR3aa: CASSTNTGELFF

j_gene: TRBJ2-1
v_gene: TRBV5-1
CDR3aa: CASSSGTGAYNEQFF

j_gene: TRBJ2-3
v_gene: TRBV20-1
CDR3aa: CSARDWRLAADTQYF

j_gene: TRBJ2-2
v_gene: TRBV29-1
CDR3aa: CSARPGTANTGELFF

j_gene: TRBJ2-3
v_gene: TRBV5-1
CDR3aa: CASSLAQGGTDTQYF

j_gene: TRBJ1-4
v_gene: TRBV7-6
CDR3aa: CASSPGGSILFF

j_gene: TRBJ1-4
v_gene: TRBV7-3
CDR3aa: CASSLTGPDSVKLFF

j_gene: TRBJ2-2
v_gene: TRBV6-4
CDR3aa: CASSVEESNTGELFF

j_gene: TRBJ2-1
v_gene: TRBV7-9
CDR3aa: CASSLWTTKTYNEQFF

j_gene: TRBJ1-4
v_gene: TRBV9
CDR3aa: CASSDAASYNEKLFF

j_gene: TRBJ2-3
v_gene: TRBV27
CDR3aa: CASSAWGGTDTQYF

j_gene: TRBJ1-4
v_gene: TRBV9
CDR3aa: CASSVTPRTGNEKLFF

j_gene: TRBJ2-3
v_gene: TRBV5-1
CDR3aa: CASSLGGLAGGKPDTQYF

j_gene: TRBJ1-3
v_gene: TRBV4-1
CDR3aa: CASSQTGTEWNTIYF

j_gene: TRBJ2-7
v_gene: TRBV11-2
CDR3aa: CASSLSSGPSYEQYF

j_gene: TRBJ1-2
v_gene: TRBV28
CDR3aa: CASSLPGAGSLSYTF

j_gene: TRBJ1-3
v_gene: TRBV7-9
CDR3aa: CASSRDGSSGNTIYF

j_gene: TRBJ1-2
v_gene: TRBV10-3
CDR3aa: CAISDGVAKLGYTF

j_gene: TRBJ2-2
v_gene: TRBV7-2
CDR3aa: CASSLKAGGSGELFF

j_gene: TRBJ1-5
v_gene: TRBV9
CDR3aa: CASSGGGRGDSNQPQHF

j_gene: TRBJ1-6
v_gene: TRBV9
CDR3aa: CASSLDKVNSPLHF

j_gene: TRBJ2-1
v_gene: TRBV7-8
CDR3aa: CASSLFLAGYNEQFF

j_gene: TRBJ2-3
v_gene: TRBV12-3/TRBV12-4
CDR3aa: CASSLGQFTDTQYF

j_gene: TRBJ2-3
v_gene: TRBV7-8
CDR3aa: CASSPRYPTDTQYF

j_gene: TRBJ2-1
v_gene: TRBV20-1
CDR3aa: CSANDQGDEQFF

j_gene: TRBJ1-5
v_gene: TRBV30
CDR3aa: CAWSEGRWGQPQHF

j_gene: TRBJ1-2
v_gene: TRBV19
CDR3aa: CASSRWIGYTF

j_gene: TRBJ2-2
v_gene: TRBV3-1
CDR3aa: CASSQEGILNTGELFF

j_gene: TRBJ2-1
v_gene: TRBV5-1
CDR3aa: CASSSWEQGGSNEQFF

j_gene: TRBJ2-7
v_gene: TRBV5-1
CDR3aa: CASSQAGTGISYEQYF

j_gene: TRBJ2-7
v_gene: TRBV11-2
CDR3aa: CASSLGSGSGFEQYF

j_gene: TRBJ2-4
v_gene: TRBV9
CDR3aa: CASSPTPQVWAGNIQYF

j_gene: TRBJ1-2
v_gene: TRBV5-1
CDR3aa: CASSLGQGDGYTF

j_gene: TRBJ2-3
v_gene: TRBV11-3
CDR3aa: CASRPGATDTQYF

j_gene: TRBJ2-7
v_gene: TRBV3-1
CDR3aa: CASSLSLGRGEQYF

j_gene: TRBJ2-1
v_gene: TRBV6-6
CDR3aa: CASSYRGGGPNNEQFF

j_gene: TRBJ1-1
v_gene: TRBV5-1
CDR3aa: CASSLGARPNTEAFF